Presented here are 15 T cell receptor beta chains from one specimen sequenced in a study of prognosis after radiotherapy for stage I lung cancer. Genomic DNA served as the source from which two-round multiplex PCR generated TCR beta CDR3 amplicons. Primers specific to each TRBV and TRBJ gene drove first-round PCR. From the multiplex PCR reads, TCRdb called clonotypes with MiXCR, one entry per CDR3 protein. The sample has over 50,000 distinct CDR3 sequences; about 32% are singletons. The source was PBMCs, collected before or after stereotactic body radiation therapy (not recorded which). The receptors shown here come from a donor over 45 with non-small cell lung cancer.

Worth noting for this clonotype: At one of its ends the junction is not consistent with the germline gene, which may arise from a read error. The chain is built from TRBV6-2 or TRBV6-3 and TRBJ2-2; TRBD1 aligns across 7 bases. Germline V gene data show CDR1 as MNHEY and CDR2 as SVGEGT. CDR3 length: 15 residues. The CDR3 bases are TGTGCCAGCACTTACGACAGGGCGAACACCGGGGAGCTGTTTTTT. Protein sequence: CASTYDRANTGELFF.

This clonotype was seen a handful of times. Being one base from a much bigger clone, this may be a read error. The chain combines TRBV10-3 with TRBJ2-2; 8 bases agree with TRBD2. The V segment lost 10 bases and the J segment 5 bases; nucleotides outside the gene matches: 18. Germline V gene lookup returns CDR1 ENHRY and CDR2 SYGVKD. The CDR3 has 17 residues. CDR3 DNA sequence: TGTGCCACCGGGAGGGTTGGAGGAGGCTCCAAAACCGGGGAGCTGTTTTTT. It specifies CATGRVGGGSKTGELFF.

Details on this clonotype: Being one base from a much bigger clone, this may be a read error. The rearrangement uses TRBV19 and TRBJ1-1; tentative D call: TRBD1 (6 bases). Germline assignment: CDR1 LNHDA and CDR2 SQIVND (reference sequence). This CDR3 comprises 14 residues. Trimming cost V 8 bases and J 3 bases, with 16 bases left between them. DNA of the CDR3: TGTGCCAGTTTCAACAGGGTAAGGGACACTGAAGCTTTCTTT. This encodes CASFNRVRDTEAFF.

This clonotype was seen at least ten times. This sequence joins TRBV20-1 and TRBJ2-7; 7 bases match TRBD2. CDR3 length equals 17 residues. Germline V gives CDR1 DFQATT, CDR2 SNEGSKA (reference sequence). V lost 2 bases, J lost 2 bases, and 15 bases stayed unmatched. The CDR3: CSARPLASGRAAYEQYF. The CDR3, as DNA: TGCAGTGCTAGACCCCTGGCTAGCGGTAGGGCGGCCTACGAGCAGTACTTC.

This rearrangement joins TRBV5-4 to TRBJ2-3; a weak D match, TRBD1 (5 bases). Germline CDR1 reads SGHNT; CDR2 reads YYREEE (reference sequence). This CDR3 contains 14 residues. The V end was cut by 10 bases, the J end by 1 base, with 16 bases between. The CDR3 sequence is CADSSGQGTDTQYF. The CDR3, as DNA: TGTGCCGACAGCTCAGGGCAGGGCACAGATACGCAGTATTTT.

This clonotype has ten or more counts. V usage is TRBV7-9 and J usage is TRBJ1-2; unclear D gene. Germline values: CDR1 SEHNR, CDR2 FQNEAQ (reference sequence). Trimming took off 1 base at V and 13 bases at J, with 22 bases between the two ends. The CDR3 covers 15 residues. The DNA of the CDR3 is TGTGCCAGCAGCTTAGAGTCCGGGTCCACACCCCCCTGCACCTTC. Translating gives CASSLESGSTPPCTF. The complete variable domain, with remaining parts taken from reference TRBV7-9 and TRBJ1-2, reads DTGVSQNPRHKITKRGQNVTFRCDPISEHNRLYWYRQTLGQGPEFLTYFQNEAQLEKSRLLSDRFSAERPKGSFSTLEIQRTEQGDSAMYLCASSLESGSTPPCTFGSGTRLTVV.

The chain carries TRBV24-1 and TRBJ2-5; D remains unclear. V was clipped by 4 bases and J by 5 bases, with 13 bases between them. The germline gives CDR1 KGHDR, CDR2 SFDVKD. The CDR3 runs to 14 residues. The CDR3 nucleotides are TGTGCCACCAGTGACGTTGGTTTGGGGGAGACCCAGTACTTC. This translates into CATSDVGLGETQYF.

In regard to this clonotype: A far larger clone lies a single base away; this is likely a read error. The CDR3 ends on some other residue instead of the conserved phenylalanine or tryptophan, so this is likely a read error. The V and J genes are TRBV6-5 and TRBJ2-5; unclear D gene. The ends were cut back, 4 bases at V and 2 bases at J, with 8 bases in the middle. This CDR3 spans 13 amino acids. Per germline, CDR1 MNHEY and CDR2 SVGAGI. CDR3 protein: CASSSVRQETQYL. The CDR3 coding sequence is TGTGCCAGCAGTTCCGTACGGCAAGAGACCCAGTACTTA.

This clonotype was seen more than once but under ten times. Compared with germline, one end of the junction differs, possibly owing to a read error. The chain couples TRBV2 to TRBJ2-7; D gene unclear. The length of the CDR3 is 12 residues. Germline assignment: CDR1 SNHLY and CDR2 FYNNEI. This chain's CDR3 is CVSRDLSYEQYF. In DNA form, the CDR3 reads TGTGTCAGCAGAGATCTTAGTTACGAGCAGTACTTC.

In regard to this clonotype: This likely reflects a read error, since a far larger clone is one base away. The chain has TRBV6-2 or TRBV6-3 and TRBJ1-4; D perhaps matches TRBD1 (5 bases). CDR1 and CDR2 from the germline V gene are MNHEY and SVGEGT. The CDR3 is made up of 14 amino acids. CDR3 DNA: TGTGTCAGCAGTGGTGGGGCTATCAATGAAAAACTGTTTTTT. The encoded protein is CVSSGGAINEKLFF.

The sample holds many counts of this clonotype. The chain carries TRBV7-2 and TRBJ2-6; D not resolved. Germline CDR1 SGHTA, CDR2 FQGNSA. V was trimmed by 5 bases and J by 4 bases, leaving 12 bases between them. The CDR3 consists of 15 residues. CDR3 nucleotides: TGTGCCAGCAGCCGCTCGAACCCCGGGGCCAACGTCCTGACTTTC. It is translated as CASSRSNPGANVLTF.

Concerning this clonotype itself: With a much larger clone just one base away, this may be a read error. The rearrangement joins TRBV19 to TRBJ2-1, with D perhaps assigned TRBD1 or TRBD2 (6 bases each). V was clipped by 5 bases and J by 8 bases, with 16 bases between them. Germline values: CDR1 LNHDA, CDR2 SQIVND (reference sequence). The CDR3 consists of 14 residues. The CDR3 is CASSPPWGADEQFF. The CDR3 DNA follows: TGTGCCAGTAGTCCACCCTGGGGGGCGGATGAGCAGTTCTTC.

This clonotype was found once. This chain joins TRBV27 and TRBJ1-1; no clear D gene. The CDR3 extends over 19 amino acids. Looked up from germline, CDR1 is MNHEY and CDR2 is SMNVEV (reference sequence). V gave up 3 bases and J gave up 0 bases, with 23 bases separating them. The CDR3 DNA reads TGTGCCAGCAGTTTTATGTCCTTACGTGGAAATTTAATGAACACTGAAGCTTTCTTT. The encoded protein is CASSFMSLRGNLMNTEAFF.

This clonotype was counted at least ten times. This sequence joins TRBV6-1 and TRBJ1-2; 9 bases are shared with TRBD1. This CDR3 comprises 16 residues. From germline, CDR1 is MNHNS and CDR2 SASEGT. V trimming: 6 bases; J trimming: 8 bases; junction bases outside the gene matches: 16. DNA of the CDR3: TGTGCCAGCAGGGAACAGGGGGCCCAATATTTGTGGGGCTACACCTTC. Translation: CASREQGAQYLWGYTF.

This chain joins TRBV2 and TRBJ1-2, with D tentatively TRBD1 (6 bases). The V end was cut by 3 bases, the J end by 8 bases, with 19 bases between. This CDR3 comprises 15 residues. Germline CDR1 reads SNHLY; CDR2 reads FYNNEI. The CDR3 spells CASSEGPGTPIGYTF. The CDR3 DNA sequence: TGTGCCAGCAGTGAGGGCCCCGGGACACCGATCGGCTACACCTTC. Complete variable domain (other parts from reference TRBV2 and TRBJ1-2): EPEVTQTPSHQVTQMGQEVILRCVPISNHLYFYWYRQILGQKVEFLVSFYNNEISEKSEIFDDQFSVERPDGSNFTLKIRSTKLEDSAMYFCASSEGPGTPIGYTFGSGTRLTVV.